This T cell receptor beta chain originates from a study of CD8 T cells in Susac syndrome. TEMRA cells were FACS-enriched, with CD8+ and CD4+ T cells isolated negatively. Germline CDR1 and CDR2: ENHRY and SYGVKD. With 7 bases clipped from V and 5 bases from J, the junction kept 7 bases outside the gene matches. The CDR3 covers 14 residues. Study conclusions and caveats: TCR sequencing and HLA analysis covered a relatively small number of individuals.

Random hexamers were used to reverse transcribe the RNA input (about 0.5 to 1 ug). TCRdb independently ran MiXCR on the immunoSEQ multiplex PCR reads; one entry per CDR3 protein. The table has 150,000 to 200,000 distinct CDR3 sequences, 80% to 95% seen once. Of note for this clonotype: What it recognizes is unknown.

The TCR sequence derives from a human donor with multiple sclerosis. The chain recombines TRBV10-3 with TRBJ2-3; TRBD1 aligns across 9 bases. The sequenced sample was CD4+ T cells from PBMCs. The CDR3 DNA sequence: TGTGCCATCAATAACAGGGGGCAACTAGATACGCAGTATTTT. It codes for CAINNRGQLDTQYF.